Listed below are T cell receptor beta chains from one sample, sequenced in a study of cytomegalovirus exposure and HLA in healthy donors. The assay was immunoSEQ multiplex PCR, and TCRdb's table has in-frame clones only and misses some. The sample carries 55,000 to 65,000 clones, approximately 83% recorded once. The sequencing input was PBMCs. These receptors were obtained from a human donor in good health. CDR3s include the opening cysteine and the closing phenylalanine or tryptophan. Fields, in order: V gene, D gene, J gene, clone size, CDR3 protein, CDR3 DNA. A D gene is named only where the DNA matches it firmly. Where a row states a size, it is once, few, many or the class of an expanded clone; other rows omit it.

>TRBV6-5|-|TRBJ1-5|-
CASSYRGVGQPQHF
TGTGCCAGCAGTTACCGGGGGGTCGGTCAGCCCCAGCATTTT
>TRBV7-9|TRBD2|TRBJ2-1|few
CASSLGPSTSGSIVNEQFF
TGTGCCAGCAGCTTAGGACCCTCCACTAGCGGGAGTATTGTCAATGAGCAGTTCTTC
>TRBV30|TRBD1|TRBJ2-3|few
CAWTRYRGVDTQYF
TGTGCCTGGACCCGATACAGGGGGGTAGATACGCAGTATTTT
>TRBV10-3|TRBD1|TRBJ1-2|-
CAISAQDREYGYTF
TGTGCCATCAGTGCGCAAGACAGGGAATATGGCTACACCTTC
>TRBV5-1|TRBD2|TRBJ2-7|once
CASSWGSTGTSGIEQYF
TGCGCCAGCAGCTGGGGGTCCACCGGGACTAGCGGGATCGAGCAGTACTTC
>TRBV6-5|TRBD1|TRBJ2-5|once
CASSYDREETQYF
TGTGCCAGCAGTTACGACAGGGAAGAGACCCAGTACTTC
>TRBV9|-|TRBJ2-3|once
CASSVGWQGTDTQYF
TGTGCCAGCAGCGTAGGATGGCAGGGGACAGATACGCAGTATTTT
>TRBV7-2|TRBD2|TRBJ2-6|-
CASSSGLAGGANVLTF
TGTGCCAGCAGCTCGGGACTAGCGGGGGGGGCCAACGTCCTGACTTTC
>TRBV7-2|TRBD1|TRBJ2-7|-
CASSFSGQTYEQYF
TGTGCCAGCAGCTTTTCGGGACAGACCTACGAGCAGTACTTC
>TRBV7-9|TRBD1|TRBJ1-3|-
CASSLGTGVGNTIYF
TGTGCCAGCAGCCTTGGGACAGGGGTCGGAAACACCATATATTTT